This T cell receptor beta chain derives from a study of beta chain features in type 1 diabetes. Study results and caveats: All four CD4+ subsets of Type 1 diabetes patients contained TCRB CDR3s that were moderately but significantly shorter. There was no resolution here of whether HLA type influences TCRB rearrangement. Patients' naive, central memory and regulatory TCRB repertoires appeared more alike than those of healthy donors.

cDNA synthesis used the whole RNA isolate, giving expressed TCRB sequences. Libraries were prepared by immunoSEQ multiplex PCR; TCRdb keeps only in-frame clonotypes and omits some of them. The sample contains over 600,000 clones, roughly 12% of which appear only once. One heparinised draw, averaging around 120 mL, was taken per donor. The CDR3 sequence is 13 residues long. Per germline, CDR1 SQVTM and CDR2 ANQGSEA. V was shortened by 3 bases and J by 2 bases, with 9 bases between the two germline ends. Regarding this clone: What it binds is not known.

The chain employs TRBV29-1 and TRBJ2-3, with a possible D match to TRBD2 (5 bases). The sample consisted of naive CD4+ T cells from blood. The receptor was isolated from a man aged 25 to 40 with type 1 diabetes. The CDR3 DNA sequence: TGCAGCGTTGACTGGGAGATCACAGATACGCAGTATTTT. It specifies CSVDWEITDTQYF.